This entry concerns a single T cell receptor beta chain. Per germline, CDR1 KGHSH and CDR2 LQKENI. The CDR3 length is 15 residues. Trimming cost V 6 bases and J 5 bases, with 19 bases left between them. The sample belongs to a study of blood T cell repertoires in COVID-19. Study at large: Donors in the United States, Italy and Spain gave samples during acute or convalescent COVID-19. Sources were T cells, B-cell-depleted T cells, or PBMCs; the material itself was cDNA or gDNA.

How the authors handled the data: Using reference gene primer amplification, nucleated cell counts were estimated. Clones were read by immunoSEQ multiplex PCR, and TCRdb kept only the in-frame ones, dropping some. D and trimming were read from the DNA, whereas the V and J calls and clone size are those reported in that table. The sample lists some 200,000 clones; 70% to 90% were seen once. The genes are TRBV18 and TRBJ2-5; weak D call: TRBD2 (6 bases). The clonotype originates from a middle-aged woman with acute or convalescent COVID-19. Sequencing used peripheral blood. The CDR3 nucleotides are TGTGCCAGCTCCCCTCCGTTGGGGGGAAGGGAGACCCAGTACTTC. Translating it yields CASSPPLGGRETQYF.